A single sample gave rise to the 3 T cell receptor beta chains below, sequenced in a study of blood T cell repertoires in COVID-19. Measured with immunoSEQ multiplex PCR; TCRdb has only the in-frame clones, and not every one. The repertoire holds some 390,000 clones, with 75% to 90% as singletons. Source material: PBMCs or T cells enriched from blood (not recorded which). These receptor sequences come from a man younger than 45 who had recovered from COVID-19.

The chain uses TRBV3-1 (or the pseudogene TRBV3-2) and TRBJ2-7, with 10 bases identical to TRBD2. Trimming removed 4 bases from V and 1 base from J; junction bases left unmatched: 16. Germline lookup yields CDR1 LGHDT and CDR2 YNNKEL (reference sequence). The CDR3 runs to 19 residues. The CDR3 region is CASSPKLMSSGSTSYEQYF. As DNA, the CDR3 is TGTGCCAGCAGCCCAAAACTCATGTCTAGCGGGAGTACATCCTACGAGCAGTACTTC.

The chain recombines TRBV19 with TRBJ2-1; a weak D match, TRBD2 (6 bases). Germline V gives CDR1 LNHDA, CDR2 SQIVND (reference sequence). The CDR3 covers 15 residues. V lost 3 bases and J 4 bases, leaving 13 bases between the germline ends. CDR3 protein: CASSIERAGYNEQFF. CDR3 nucleotide sequence: TGTGCCAGTAGTATTGAGCGGGCGGGTTACAATGAGCAGTTCTTC.

The chain recombines TRBV28 with TRBJ1-6, with 7 positions matching TRBD1. CDR3 size: 16 residues. The V gene's germline CDR1 is MDHEN and CDR2 SYDVKM. Trimming cost V 3 bases and J 2 bases; bases outside gene matches: 4. The CDR3 protein is CASSLVQGPYNSPLHF. CDR3 coding DNA: TGTGCCAGCAGTTTGGTACAGGGGCCCTATAATTCACCCCTCCACTTT.